The entry below describes one T cell receptor beta chain. This entry is derived from a study of blood T cell repertoires in COVID-19. Study-level information: T cells, B-cell-depleted T cells, or PBMCs provided the cDNA or gDNA that served as material.

CDR3 length: 16 amino acids. Original methodology: Cell counts per sample came from amplifying reference gene primers. The method was immunoSEQ multiplex PCR; TCRdb's version includes in-frame clones alone and lacks a portion of them. That table furnishes V, J and clone size, whereas the DNA furnished D and trimming. The top ten clones hold 6% to 6.5% of a sample with more than 45,000 clones, 91% of them seen once. This sequence was found in a man aged 65 to 85 with active COVID-19. This chain joins TRBV21-1 and TRBJ2-7; the table's D gene call, TRBD1, was not cross checked with the DNA. TRBV21-1 counts as a pseudogene. The specimen was peripheral blood. CDR3 coding DNA: TGTGCCAGCAGCAGAACCCTCCGGACAGGATGGCCCCAACCCCGCTTC. Translating gives CASSRTLRTGWPQPRF.